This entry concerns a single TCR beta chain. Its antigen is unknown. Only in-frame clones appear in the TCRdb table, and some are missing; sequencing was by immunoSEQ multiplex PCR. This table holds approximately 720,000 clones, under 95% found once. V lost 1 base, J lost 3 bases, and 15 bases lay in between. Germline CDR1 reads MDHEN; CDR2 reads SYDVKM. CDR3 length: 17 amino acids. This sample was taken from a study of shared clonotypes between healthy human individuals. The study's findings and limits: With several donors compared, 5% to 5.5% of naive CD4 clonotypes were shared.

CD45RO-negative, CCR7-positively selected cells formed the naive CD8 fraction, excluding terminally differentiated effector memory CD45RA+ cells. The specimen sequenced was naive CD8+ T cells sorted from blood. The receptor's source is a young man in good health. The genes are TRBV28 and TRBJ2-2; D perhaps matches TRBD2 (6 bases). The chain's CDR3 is CASSLSNPLAYTGELFF. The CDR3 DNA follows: TGTGCCAGCAGTTTATCGAATCCCCTAGCGTACACCGGGGAGCTGTTTTTT.